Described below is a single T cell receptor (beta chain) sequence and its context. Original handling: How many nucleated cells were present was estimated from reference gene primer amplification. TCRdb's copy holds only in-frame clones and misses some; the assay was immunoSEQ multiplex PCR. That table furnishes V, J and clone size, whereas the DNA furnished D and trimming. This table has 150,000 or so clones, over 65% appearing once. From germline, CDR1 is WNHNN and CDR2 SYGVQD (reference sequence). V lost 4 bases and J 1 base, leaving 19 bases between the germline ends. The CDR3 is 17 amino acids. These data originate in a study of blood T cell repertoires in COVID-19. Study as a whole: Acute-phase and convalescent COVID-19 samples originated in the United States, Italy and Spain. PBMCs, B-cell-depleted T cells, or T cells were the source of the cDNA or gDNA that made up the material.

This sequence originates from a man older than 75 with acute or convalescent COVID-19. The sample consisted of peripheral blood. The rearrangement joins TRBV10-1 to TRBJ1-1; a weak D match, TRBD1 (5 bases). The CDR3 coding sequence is TGCGCCAGCAGTGCATCATCGGTGTTCGGGGGGAACACTGAAGCTTTCTTT. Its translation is CASSASSVFGGNTEAFF.